This T cell receptor beta chain comes out of a study of vaccination and CD4 T cells after COVID-19. Study at large: Sampling after COVID took place at a median of about 98 days (range 35 to 161) following diagnosis.

The Oncomine TCR Beta short-read assay sequenced DNA from cultured CD4+ T cells. TCRdb fed the PCR reads into MiXCR, producing one record per CDR3 protein. The sample includes tens of thousands of distinct CDR3 sequences, 32% of them seen just once. V lost 6 bases to trimming and J lost 3 bases, with 12 bases between them. This CDR3 has 13 amino acids. This clonotype has only a few counts. Its antigen is not known. Time point in this sample: late sampling 161 to 241 days after vaccination in three convalescent patients. Treatment indicated: approximately 9-day PBMC culture with coronavirus spike peptide pools or control peptides (ViraFEST assay). ViraFEST expanded antigen-specific T cells with peptide pools, then sequenced TCRs. Upon completion of under twelve days of culture, CD4+ T cells were isolated via negative selection.

The rearrangement links TRBV12-3 or TRBV12-4 to TRBJ2-7; D is perhaps TRBD1 (6 bases). The starting material was CD4+ T cells from blood, cultured in vitro, obtained about 7 months after SARS-CoV-2 vaccination. This sequence was found in a human donor who had recovered from COVID-19. CDR3 sequence: CASRGTGFYEQYF. The CDR3 bases are TGTGCCAGCAGGGGTACAGGGTTCTACGAGCAGTACTTC.